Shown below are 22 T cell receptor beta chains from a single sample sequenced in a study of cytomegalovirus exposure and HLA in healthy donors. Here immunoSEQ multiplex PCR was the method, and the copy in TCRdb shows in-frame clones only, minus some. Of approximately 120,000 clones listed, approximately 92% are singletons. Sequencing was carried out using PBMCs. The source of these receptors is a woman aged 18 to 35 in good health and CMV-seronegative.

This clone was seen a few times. The CDR3 is CASSEIGGITEAFF. Written as DNA, the CDR3 is TGTGCCAGCAGTGAAATCGGGGGGATCACTGAAGCTTTCTTT. The chain employs TRBV6-1 and TRBJ1-1, with TRBD1 as a possible D gene (5 bases). Germline V gene sequence: CDR1 MNHNS, CDR2 SASEGT. V was trimmed by 2 bases and J by 4 bases, leaving 11 bases between them. The CDR3 totals 14 residues.

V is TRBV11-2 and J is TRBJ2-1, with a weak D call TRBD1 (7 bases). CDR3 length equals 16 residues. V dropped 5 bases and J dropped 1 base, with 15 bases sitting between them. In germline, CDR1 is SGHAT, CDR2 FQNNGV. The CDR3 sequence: CASSKTAGGSYNEQFF. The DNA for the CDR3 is TGTGCCAGCAGCAAGACGGCAGGGGGGTCCTACAATGAGCAGTTCTTC.

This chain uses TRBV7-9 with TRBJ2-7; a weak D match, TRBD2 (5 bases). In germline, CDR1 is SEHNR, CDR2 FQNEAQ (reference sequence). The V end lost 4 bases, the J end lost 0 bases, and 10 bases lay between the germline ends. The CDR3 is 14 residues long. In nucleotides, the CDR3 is TGTGCCAGCAGCTATTCCACTAGCTCCTACGAGCAGTACGTC. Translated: CASSYSTSSYEQYV.

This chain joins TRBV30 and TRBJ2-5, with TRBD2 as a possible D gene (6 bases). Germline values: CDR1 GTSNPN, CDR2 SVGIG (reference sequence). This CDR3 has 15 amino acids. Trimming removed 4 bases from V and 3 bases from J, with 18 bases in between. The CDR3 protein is CAWTFFGGNEETQYF. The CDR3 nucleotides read TGTGCCTGGACCTTCTTTGGCGGGAATGAAGAGACCCAGTACTTC.

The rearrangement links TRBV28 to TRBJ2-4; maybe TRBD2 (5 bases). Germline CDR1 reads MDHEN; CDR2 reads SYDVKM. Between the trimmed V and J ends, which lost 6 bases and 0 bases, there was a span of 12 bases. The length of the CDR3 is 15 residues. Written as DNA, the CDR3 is TGTGCCAGCAGCCGGAGCGGAGAAGCCAAAAACATTCAGTACTTC. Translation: CASSRSGEAKNIQYF.

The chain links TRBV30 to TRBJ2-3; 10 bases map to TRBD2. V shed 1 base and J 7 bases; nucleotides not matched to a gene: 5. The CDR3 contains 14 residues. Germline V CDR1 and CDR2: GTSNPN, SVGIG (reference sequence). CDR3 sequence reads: CAWSGLAGENTQYF. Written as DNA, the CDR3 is TGTGCCTGGAGTGGCCTAGCGGGGGAAAATACGCAGTATTTT. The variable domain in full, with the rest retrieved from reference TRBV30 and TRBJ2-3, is SQTIHQWPATLVQPVGSPLSLECTVEGTSNPNLYWYRQAAGRGLQLLFYSVGIGQISSEVPQNLSASRPQDRQFILSSKKLLLSDSGFYLCAWSGLAGENTQYFGPGTRLTVL.

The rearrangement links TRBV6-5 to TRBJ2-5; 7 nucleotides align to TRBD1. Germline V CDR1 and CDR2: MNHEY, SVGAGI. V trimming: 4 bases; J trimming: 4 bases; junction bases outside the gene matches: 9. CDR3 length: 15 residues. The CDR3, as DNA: TGTGCCAGCAGTTCACCTGGGACAGAGGGAGAGACCCAGTACTTC. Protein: CASSSPGTEGETQYF.

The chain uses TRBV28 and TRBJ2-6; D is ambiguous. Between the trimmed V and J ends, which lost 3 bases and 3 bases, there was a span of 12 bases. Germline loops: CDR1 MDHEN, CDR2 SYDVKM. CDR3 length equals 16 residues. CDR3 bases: TGTGCCAGCAGTTTGCCTCTCGGTCTTGGGGCCAACGTCCTGACTTTC. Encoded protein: CASSLPLGLGANVLTF.

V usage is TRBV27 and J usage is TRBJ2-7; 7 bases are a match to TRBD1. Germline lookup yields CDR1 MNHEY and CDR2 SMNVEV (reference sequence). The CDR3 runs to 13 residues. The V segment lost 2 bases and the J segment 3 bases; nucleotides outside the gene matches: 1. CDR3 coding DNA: TGTGCCAGCAGTTTAAACAGGGGCTACGAGCAGTACTTC. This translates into CASSLNRGYEQYF.

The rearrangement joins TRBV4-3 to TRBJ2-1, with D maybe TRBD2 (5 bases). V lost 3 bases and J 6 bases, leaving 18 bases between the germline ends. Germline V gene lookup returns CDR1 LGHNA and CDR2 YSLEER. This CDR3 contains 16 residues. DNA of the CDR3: TGCGCCAGCAGCCAGTTTGTGTTGGAGGAGGTCAATGAGCAGTTCTTC. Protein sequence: CASSQFVLEEVNEQFF.

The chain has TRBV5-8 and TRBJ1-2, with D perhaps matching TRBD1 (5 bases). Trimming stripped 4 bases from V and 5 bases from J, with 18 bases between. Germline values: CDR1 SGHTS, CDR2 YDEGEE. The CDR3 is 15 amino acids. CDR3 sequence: CASSRGGDRGYGYTF. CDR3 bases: TGTGCCAGCAGCCGGGGAGGGGACCGGGGTTATGGCTACACCTTC.

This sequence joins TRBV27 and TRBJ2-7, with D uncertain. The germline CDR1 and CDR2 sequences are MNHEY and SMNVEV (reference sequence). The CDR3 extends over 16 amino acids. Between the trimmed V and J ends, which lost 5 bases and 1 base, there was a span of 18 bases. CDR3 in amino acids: CASSVRGSEASYEQYF. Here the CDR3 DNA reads TGTGCCAGCAGTGTACGTGGTTCTGAGGCTTCCTACGAGCAGTACTTC.

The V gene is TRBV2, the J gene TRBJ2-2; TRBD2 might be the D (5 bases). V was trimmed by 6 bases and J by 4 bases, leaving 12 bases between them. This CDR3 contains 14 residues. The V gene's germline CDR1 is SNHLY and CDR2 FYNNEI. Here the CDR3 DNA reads TGTGCCAGCAGCAGCGGCCGAAGCACCGGGGAGCTGTTTTTT. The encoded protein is CASSSGRSTGELFF.

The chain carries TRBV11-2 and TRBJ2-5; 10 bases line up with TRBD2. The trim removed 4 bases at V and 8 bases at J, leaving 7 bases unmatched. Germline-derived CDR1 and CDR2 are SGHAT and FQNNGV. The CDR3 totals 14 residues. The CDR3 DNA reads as TGTGCCAGCAGCTCGACCCTAGCGGGAGATACCCAGTACTTC. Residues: CASSSTLAGDTQYF. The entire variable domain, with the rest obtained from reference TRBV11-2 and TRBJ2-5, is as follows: EAGVAQSPRYKIIEKRQSVAFWCNPISGHATLYWYQQILGQGPKLLIQFQNNGVVDDSQLPKDRFSAERLKGVDSTLKIQPAKLEDSAVYLCASSSTLAGDTQYFGPGTRLLVL.

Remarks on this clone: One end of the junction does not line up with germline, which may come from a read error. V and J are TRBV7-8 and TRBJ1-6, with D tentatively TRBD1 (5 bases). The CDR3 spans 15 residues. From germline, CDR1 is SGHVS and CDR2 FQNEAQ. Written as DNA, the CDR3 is TGTGCCGGCAGCCCCGACAGCTCCTATAATTCACCCCTCCACTTT. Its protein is CAGSPDSSYNSPLHF. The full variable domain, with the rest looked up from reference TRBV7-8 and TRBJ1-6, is GAGVSQSPRYKVAKRGQDVALRCDPISGHVSLFWYQQALGQGPEFLTYFQNEAQLDKSGLPSDRFFAERPEGSVSTLKIQRTQQEDSAVYLCAGSPDSSYNSPLHFGNGTRLTVT.

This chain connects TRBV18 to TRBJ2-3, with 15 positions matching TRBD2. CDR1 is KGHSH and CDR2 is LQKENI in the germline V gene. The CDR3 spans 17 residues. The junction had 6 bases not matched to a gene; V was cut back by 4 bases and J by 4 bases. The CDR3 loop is CASSHGLAGGPSDTQYF. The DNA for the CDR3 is TGTGCCAGCTCACACGGACTAGCGGGAGGGCCATCAGATACGCAGTATTTT.

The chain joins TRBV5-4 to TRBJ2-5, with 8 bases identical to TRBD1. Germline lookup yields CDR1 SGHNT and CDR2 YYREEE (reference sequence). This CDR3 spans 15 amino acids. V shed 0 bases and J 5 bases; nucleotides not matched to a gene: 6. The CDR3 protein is CASSLGQGKQETQYF. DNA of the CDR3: TGTGCCAGCAGCTTGGGACAGGGGAAGCAGGAGACCCAGTACTTC.

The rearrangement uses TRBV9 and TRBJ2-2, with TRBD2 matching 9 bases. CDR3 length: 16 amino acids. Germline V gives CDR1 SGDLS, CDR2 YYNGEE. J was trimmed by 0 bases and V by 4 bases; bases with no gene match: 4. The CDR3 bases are TGTGCCAGCAGCCCTCGACTAGCGGCGAACACCGGGGAGCTGTTTTTT. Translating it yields CASSPRLAANTGELFF.

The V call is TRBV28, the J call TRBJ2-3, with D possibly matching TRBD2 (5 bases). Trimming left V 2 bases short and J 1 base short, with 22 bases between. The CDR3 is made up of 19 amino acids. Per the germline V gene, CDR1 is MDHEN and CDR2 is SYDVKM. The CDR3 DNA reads TGTGCCAGCAGTTTAGGTGGGCGCGGGCCCCGTTCTGGCACAGATACGCAGTATTTT. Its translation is CASSLGGRGPRSGTDTQYF.

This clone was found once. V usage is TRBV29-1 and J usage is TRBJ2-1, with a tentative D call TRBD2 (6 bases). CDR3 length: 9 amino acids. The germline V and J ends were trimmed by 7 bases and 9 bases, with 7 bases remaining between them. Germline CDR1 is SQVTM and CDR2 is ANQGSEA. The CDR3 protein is CSAGGEQFF. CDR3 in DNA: TGCAGCGCCGGGGGTGAGCAGTTCTTC.

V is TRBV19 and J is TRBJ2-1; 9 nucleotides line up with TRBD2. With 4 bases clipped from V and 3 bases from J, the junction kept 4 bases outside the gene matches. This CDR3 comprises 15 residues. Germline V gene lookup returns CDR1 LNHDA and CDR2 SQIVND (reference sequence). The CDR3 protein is CASSTLAGVYNEQFF. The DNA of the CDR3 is TGTGCCAGTAGTACCTTAGCGGGGGTCTACAATGAGCAGTTCTTC.

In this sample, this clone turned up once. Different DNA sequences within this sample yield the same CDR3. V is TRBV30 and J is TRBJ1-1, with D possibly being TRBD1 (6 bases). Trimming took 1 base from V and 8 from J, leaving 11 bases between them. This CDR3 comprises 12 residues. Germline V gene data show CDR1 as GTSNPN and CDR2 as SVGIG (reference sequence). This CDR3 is CAWSEGGTEAFF. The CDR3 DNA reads TGTGCCTGGAGTGAGGGGGGGACGGAAGCTTTCTTT.